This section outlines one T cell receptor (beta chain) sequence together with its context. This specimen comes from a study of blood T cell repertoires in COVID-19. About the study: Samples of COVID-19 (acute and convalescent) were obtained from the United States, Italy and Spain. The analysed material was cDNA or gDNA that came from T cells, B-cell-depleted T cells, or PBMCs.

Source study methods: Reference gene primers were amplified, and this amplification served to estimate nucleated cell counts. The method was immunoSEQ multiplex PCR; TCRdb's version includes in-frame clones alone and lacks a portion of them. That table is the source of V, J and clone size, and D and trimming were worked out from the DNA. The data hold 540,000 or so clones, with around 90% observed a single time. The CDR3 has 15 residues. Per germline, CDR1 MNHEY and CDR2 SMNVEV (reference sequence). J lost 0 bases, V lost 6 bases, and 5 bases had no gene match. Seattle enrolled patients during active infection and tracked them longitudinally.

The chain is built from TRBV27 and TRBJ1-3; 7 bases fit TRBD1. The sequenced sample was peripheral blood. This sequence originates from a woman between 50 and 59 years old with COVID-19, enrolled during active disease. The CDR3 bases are TGTGCCAGCAGCATAAACAGGGGCTCTGGAAACACCATATATTTT. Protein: CASSINRGSGNTIYF.